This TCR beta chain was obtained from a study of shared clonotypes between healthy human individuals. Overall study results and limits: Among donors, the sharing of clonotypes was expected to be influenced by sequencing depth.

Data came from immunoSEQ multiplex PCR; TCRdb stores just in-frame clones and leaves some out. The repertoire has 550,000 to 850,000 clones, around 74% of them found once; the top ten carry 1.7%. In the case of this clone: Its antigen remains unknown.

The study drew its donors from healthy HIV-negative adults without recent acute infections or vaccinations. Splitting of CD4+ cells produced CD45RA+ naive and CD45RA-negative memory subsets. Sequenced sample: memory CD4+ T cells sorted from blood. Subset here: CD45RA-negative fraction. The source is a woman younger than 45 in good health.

The CDR3 DNA reads as TGTGCCAGCAGTCTGGGACTAGCGGGAGGGCCCCACAATGAGCAGTTCTTC. Translated: CASSLGLAGGPHNEQFF. The gene calls are TRBV28 and TRBJ2-1; TRBD2 agrees at 16 bases. CDR3 size: 17 residues. The germline CDR1 and CDR2 sequences are MDHEN and SYDVKM. After removal of 5 bases from V and 5 bases from J, the junction contained 6 bases not matched to a gene.